What follows is one TCR beta chain and its context. These data are taken from a study of blood T cell repertoires in COVID-19. On the study more broadly: Donors in the United States, Italy and Spain gave samples during acute or convalescent COVID-19. PBMCs, B-cell-depleted T cells, or T cells were the source of the cDNA or gDNA that made up the material.

V dropped 4 bases and J dropped 3 bases, with 15 bases sitting between them. The CDR3 length is 15 residues. The germline gives CDR1 MGHRA, CDR2 YSYEKL. Original handling: Counts of nucleated cells, estimated from reference gene primer amplification, were obtained. Assay used: immunoSEQ multiplex PCR; TCRdb lists only in-frame clones, some missing. For V, J and clone size, that table is used; D and trimming come from the DNA. The sample lists 200,000 to 250,000 clones; under 90% were seen once. The chain couples TRBV4-1 to TRBJ1-1, with D unclear. This receptor was identified in a man aged 50 or older with acute or convalescent COVID-19. Sequenced material: peripheral blood. This chain's CDR3 is CASSRPRERDTEAFF. The CDR3 nucleotides are TGCGCCAGCAGCCGGCCCCGGGAGAGAGACACTGAAGCTTTCTTT.